Following are 3 T cell receptor beta chains from one sample sequenced in a study of identical twins (dated by TCRdb to 2016 to 2017). Library creation used 5' RACE. The sequencer was an Illumina HiSeq 2000. The public reads were reanalyzed by TCRdb: fastp trimming at Q25, MiXCR alignment, in-frame beta chains only. Merged by CDR3 protein, the rows form single entries marked with the most common genes and DNA. The sample records 240,000 or so distinct CDR3 sequences, 5.5% to 8% of which are singletons. The top ten clones comprise around 3.4% of the sample. These data were likewise used in another study, on yellow fever vaccine responses in identical twins.

The specimen sequenced was memory (CD45RO+) T cells sorted from blood. In the paper's terms, the cell subset or site label means: CD45RO+ enriched T cells. Every receptor here comes from a woman under 30 in good health.

The CDR3 spells CASSLRSRGGETQYF. For the CDR3, the DNA is TGTGCCAGCAGCTTGCGATCACGGGGGGGGGAGACCCAGTACTTC. The chain links TRBV5-6 to TRBJ2-5, with TRBD2 matching 8 bases. This CDR3 is 15 amino acids long. J gave up 5 bases and V 1 base, and 7 bases lay outside the gene matches. Germline V CDR1 and CDR2: SGHDT, YYEEEE.

This clonotype was detected a few times. The J gene is TRBJ2-2, the V gene TRBV10-3; 7 bases agree with TRBD2. The CDR3 covers 12 residues. V gave up 11 bases and J gave up 5 bases; unmatched junction bases: 5. CDR1 and CDR2 from the germline V gene are ENHRY and SYGVKD. CDR3 sequence: CAGRGSTGELFF. The CDR3 DNA reads as TGTGCCGGGAGGGGTAGTACCGGGGAGCTGTTTTTT.

The chain is built from TRBV29-1 and TRBJ2-1, with a possible D match to TRBD2 (6 bases). V was shortened by 1 base and J by 5 bases, with 15 bases between the two germline ends. The CDR3 covers 15 residues. Germline CDR1 is SQVTM and CDR2 is ANQGSEA. The CDR3 DNA sequence: TGCAGCGTTGAAGGAGGTGGAGGGGCACACAATGAGCAGTTCTTC. It encodes CSVEGGGGAHNEQFF.